Listed here is a single T cell receptor beta chain. This entry comes from a study of post-analysis software for immune sequencing data. Unique molecular identifiers had been added to the TCR beta cDNA libraries. TCRdb ran MiXCR on the PCR reads and lists one entry per CDR3 protein. The sample consists of 750,000 to 900,000 distinct CDR3 sequences, approximately 44% of them appearing once. The TCR sequence derives from a girl between 10 and 17 years old with multiple sclerosis. Sequenced material: blood.

Here the CDR3 DNA reads TGTGCCAGCAGCTTAGCAGCAAACGAGCAGTACTTC. It translates to CASSLAANEQYF. The rearrangement joins TRBV7-2 to TRBJ2-4; D is unclear. The DNA end lines up better with TRBJ2-7; the J call may be wrong. The CDR3 covers 12 residues. CDR1 is SGHTA and CDR2 is FQGNSA in the germline V gene.